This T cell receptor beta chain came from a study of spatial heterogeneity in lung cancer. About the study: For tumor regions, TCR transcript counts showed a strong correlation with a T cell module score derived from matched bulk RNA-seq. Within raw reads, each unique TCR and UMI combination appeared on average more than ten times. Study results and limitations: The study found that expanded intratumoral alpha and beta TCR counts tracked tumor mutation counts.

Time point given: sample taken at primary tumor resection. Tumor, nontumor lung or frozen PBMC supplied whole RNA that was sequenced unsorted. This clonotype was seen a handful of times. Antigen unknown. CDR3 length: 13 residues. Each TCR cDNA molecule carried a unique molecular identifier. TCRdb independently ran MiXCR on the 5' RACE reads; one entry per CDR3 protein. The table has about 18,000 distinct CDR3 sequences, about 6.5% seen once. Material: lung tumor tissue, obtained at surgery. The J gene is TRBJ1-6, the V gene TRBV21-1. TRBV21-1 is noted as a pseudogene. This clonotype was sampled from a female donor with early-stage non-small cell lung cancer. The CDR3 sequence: CASGLTINSPLHF. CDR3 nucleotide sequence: TGTGCCAGCGGTTTAACAATTAATTCACCCCTCCACTTT.